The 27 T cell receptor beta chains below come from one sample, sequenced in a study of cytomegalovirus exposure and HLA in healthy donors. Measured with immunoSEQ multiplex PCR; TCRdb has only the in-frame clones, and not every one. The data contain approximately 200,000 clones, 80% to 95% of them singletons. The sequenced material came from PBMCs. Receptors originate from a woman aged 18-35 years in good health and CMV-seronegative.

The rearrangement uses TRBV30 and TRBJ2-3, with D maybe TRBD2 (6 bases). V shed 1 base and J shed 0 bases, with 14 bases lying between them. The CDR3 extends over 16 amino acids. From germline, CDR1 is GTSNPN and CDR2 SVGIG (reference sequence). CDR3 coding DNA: TGTGCCTGGAGTGAACTACCGGGACTTAGCACAGATACGCAGTATTTT. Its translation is CAWSELPGLSTDTQYF.

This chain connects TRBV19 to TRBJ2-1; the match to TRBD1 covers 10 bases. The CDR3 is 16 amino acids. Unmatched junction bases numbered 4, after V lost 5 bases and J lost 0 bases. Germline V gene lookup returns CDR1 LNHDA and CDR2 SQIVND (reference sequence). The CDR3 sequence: CASSWGQGSSYNEQFF. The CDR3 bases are TGTGCCAGTAGTTGGGGACAGGGGAGCTCCTACAATGAGCAGTTCTTC.

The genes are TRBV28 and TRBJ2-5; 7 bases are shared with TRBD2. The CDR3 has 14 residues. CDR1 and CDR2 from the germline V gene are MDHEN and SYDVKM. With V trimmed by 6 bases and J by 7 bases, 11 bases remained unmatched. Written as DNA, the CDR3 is TGTGCCAGCAGAATGTCGGCGGGGGTGGGGACCCAGTACTTC. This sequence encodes CASRMSAGVGTQYF.

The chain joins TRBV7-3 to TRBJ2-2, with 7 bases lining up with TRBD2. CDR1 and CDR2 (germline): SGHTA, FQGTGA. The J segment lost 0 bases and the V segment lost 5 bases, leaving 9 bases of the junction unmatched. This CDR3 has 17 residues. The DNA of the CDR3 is TGTGCCAGCAGCCCCAACGGGGGGACCGCGAACACCGGGGAGCTGTTTTTT. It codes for CASSPNGGTANTGELFF. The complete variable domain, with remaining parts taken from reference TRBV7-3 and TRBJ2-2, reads GAGVSQTPSNKVTEKGKYVELRCDPISGHTALYWYRQSLGQGPEFLIYFQGTGAADDSGLPNDRFFAVRPEGSVSTLKIQRTERGDSAVYLCASSPNGGTANTGELFFGEGSRLTVL.

The DNA of the CDR3 is TGTGCCAGCACCAAACGAACAGGGACAGGGGGTATAGGGGGCTACGAGCAGTACTTC. Amino acids: CASTKRTGTGGIGGYEQYF. The rearrangement uses TRBV11-2 and TRBJ2-7; 11 positions match TRBD1. V trimming: 7 bases; J trimming: 3 bases; junction bases outside the gene matches: 20. The CDR3 is 19 residues long. From germline, CDR1 is SGHAT and CDR2 FQNNGV. The full variable domain, with the rest looked up from reference TRBV11-2 and TRBJ2-7, is EAGVAQSPRYKIIEKRQSVAFWCNPISGHATLYWYQQILGQGPKLLIQFQNNGVVDDSQLPKDRFSAERLKGVDSTLKIQPAKLEDSAVYLCASTKRTGTGGIGGYEQYFGPGTRLTVT.

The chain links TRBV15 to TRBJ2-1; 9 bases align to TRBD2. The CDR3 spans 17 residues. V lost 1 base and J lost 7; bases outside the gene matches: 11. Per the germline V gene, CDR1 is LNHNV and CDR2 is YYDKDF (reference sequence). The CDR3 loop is CATSRGGVLREGNEQFF. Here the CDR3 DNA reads TGTGCCACCAGCAGAGGTGGGGTTTTGCGGGAGGGGAATGAGCAGTTCTTC.

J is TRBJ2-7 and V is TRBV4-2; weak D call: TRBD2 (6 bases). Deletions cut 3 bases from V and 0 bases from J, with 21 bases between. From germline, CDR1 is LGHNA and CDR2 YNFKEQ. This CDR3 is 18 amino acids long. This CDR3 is CASSHPQNRLESSYEQYF. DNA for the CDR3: TGTGCCAGCAGCCATCCCCAGAATAGACTAGAGAGCTCCTACGAGCAGTACTTC.

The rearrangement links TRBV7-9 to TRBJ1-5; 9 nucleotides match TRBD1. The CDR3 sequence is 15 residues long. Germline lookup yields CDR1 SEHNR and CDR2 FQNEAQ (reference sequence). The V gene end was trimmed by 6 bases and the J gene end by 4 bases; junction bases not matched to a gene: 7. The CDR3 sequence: CASSPGDRVNQPQHF. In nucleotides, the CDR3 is TGTGCCAGCAGTCCCGGGGACAGGGTAAATCAGCCCCAGCATTTT.

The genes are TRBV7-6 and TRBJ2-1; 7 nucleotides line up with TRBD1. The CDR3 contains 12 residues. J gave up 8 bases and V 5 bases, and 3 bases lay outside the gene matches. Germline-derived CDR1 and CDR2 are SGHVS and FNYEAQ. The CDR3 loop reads CASSLGQDEQFF. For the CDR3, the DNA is TGTGCCAGCAGCCTAGGACAGGATGAGCAGTTCTTC.

The CDR3 is CASTTGTSGSDEQFF. The CDR3, as DNA: TGTGCCAGCACCACCGGGACTAGCGGGAGTGATGAGCAGTTCTTC. This chain links TRBV7-9 with TRBJ2-1, with 14 bases aligning to TRBD2. The CDR3 totals 15 residues. CDR1 SEHNR and CDR2 FQNEAQ come from the germline V gene (reference sequence). J gave up 8 bases and V 7 bases, and 7 bases lay outside the gene matches.

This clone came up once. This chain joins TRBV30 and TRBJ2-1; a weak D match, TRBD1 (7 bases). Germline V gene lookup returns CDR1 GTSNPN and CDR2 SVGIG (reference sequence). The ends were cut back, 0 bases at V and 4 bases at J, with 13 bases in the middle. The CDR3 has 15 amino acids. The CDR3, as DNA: TGTGCCTGGAGTGTAGGCAGGGGGGTGTACAATGAGCAGTTCTTC. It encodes CAWSVGRGVYNEQFF.

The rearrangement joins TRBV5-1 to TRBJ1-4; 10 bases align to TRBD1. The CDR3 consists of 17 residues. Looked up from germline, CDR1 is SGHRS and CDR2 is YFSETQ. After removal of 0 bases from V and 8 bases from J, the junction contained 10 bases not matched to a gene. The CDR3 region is CASSLEGTGVGNEKLFF. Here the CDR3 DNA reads TGCGCCAGCAGCTTGGAAGGGACAGGGGTCGGAAACGAAAAACTGTTTTTT.

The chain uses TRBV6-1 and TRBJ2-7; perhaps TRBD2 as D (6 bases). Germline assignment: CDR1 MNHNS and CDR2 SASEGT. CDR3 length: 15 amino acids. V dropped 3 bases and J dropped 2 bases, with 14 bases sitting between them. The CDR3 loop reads CASSDEVGLTYEQYF. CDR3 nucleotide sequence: TGTGCCAGCAGTGATGAGGTGGGACTTACCTACGAGCAGTACTTC.

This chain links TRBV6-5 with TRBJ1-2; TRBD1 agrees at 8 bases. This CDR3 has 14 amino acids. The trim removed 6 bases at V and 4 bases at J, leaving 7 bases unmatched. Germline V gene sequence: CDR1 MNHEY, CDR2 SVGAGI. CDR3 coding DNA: TGTGCCAGCAGCCAAGCGACAGGGGCCTATGGCTACACCTTC. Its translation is CASSQATGAYGYTF.

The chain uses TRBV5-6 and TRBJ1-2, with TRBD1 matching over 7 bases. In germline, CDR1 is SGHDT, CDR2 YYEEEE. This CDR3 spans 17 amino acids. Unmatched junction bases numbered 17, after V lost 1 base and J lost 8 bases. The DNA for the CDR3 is TGTGCCAGCAGCTTGACGATGGCCAGACAGGGTGCGACCGGCTACACCTTC. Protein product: CASSLTMARQGATGYTF.

CDR3 sequence reads: CASRSNTNTGELFF. The CDR3 DNA sequence: TGTGCCAGCAGGTCGAATACTAACACCGGGGAGCTGTTTTTT. V gene TRBV2 combines with J gene TRBJ2-2, with D unresolved. This CDR3 is built from 14 residues. The germline CDR1 and CDR2 sequences are SNHLY and FYNNEI. Trimming removed 6 bases at V and 2 bases at J, with 10 bases between.

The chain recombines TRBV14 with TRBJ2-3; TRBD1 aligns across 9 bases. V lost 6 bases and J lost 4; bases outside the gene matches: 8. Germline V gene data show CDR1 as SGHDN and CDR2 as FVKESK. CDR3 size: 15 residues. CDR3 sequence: CASRRGQGKADTQYF. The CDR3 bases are TGTGCCAGCAGACGCGGACAGGGGAAGGCAGATACGCAGTATTTT.

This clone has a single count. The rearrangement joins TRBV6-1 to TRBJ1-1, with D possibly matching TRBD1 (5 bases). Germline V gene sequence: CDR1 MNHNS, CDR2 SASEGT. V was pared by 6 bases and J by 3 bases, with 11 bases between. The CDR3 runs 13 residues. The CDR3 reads CASSQDIYTEAFF. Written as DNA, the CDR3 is TGTGCCAGCAGCCAGGACATCTACACTGAAGCTTTCTTT.

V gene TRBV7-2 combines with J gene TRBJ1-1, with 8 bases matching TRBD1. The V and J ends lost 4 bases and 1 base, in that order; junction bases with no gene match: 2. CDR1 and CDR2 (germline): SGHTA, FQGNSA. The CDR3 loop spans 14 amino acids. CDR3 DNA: TGTGCCAGCAGCTCCAGGGGGCGGAACACTGAAGCTTTCTTT. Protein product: CASSSRGRNTEAFF.

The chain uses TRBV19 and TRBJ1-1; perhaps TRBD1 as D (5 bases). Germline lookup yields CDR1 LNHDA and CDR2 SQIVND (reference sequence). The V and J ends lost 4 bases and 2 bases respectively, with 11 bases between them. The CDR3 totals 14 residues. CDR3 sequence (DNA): TGTGCCAGTAGTAGAAGGACACCCAACACTGAAGCTTTCTTT. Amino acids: CASSRRTPNTEAFF.

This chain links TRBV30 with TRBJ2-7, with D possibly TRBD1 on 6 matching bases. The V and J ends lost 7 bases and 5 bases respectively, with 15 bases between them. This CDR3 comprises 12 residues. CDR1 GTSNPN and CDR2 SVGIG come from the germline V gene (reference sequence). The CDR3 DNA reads TGTGCCTTGATGAAGGGGGTTGACGAGCAGTACTTC. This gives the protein CALMKGVDEQYF.

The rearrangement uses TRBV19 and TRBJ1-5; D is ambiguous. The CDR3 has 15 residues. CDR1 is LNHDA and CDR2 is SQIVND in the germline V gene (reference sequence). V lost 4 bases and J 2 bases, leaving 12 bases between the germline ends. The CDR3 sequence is CASSSGEIGNQPQHF. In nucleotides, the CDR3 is TGTGCCAGTAGTAGTGGGGAGATTGGCAATCAGCCCCAGCATTTT.

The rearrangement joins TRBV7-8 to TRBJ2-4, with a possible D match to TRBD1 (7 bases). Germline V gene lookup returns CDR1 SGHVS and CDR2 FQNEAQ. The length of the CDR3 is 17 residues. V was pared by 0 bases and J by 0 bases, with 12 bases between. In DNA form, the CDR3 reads TGTGCCAGCAGCTTAGCGGCGGGACAGCTAGCCAAAAACATTCAGTACTTC. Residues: CASSLAAGQLAKNIQYF. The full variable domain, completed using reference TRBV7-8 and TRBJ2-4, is GAGVSQSPRYKVAKRGQDVALRCDPISGHVSLFWYQQALGQGPEFLTYFQNEAQLDKSGLPSDRFFAERPEGSVSTLKIQRTQQEDSAVYLCASSLAAGQLAKNIQYFGAGTRLSVL.

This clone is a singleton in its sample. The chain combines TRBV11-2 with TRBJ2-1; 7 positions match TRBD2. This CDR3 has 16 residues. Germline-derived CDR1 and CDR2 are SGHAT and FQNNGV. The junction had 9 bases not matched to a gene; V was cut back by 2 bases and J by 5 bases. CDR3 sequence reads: CASSLFSTSENNEQFF. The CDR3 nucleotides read TGTGCCAGCAGCTTATTTTCTACTAGCGAGAACAATGAGCAGTTCTTC.

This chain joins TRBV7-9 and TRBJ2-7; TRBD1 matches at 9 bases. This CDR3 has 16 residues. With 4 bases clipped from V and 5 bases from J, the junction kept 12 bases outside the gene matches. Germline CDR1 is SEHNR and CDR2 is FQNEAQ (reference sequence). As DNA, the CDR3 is TGTGCCAGCAGCTGGGGGCCGGGACAGGGTTTCGACGAGCAGTACTTC. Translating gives CASSWGPGQGFDEQYF.

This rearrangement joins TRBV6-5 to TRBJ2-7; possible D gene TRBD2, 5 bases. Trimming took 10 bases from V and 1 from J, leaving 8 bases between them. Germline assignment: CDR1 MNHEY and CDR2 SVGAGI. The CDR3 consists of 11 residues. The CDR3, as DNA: TGTGCCACCAAGCGGTCCTACGAGCAGTACTTC. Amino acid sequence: CATKRSYEQYF.

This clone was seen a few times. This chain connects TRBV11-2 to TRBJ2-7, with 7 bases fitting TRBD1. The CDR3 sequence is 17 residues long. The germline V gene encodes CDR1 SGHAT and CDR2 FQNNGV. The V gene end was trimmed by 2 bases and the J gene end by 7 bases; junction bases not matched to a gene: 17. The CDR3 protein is CASSLTVRRQGVREQYF. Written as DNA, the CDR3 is TGTGCCAGCAGCTTAACGGTGCGTCGGCAGGGGGTAAGAGAGCAGTACTTC.